The 7 T cell receptor beta chains presented below share a single source sample, sequenced in a study of T-cell reconstitution after alpha-beta-depleted transplantation in children. Preparation of the TCRbeta library involved a method that used unique molecular identifiers. TCRdb reprocessed the PCR reads with MiXCR, giving one entry per CDR3 protein. The data contain hundreds of thousands of distinct CDR3 sequences, around 10% of them singletons. Sample: PBMCs from the stem cell graft donor, taken from the stem cell graft. These receptors were obtained from a human donor who donated a stem cell graft to a child with acute lymphoblastic leukemia.

Ten or more counts support this clonotype. The chain carries TRBV5-1 and TRBJ2-5, with D perhaps matching TRBD2 (6 bases). V was shortened by 4 bases and J by 4 bases, with 17 bases between the two germline ends. The CDR3 consists of 15 residues. In germline, CDR1 is SGHRS, CDR2 YFSETQ. The CDR3 sequence is CASSPGGISGETQYF. In DNA, the CDR3 is TGCGCCAGCAGCCCAGGAGGCATTAGCGGAGAGACCCAGTACTTC.

This clonotype showed up many times. The chain combines TRBV29-1 with TRBJ1-1, with a weak D call TRBD1 (6 bases). V lost 6 bases and J 4 bases, leaving 15 bases between the germline ends. The CDR3 runs 13 residues. From germline, CDR1 is SQVTM and CDR2 ANQGSEA. Written as DNA, the CDR3 is TGCAGCGTCAGGGACATCGGTGGCACTGAAGCTTTCTTT. This gives the protein CSVRDIGGTEAFF.

The chain recombines TRBV10-3 with TRBJ2-3, with 10 bases that match TRBD2. The CDR3 has 15 amino acids. V was pared by 4 bases and J by 0 bases, with 1 base of the junction left unmatched. In germline, CDR1 is ENHRY, CDR2 SYGVKD. CDR3 sequence reads: CAISVLAGSTDTQYF. The CDR3 DNA reads as TGTGCCATCAGTGTACTAGCGGGGAGCACAGATACGCAGTATTTT.

V is TRBV6-1 and J is TRBJ1-4; 7 nucleotides agree with TRBD1. Germline lookup yields CDR1 MNHNS and CDR2 SASEGT. Germline trimming cut 5 bases from V and 5 bases from J; bases unmatched to any gene: 2. The CDR3 is 13 residues long. CDR3 sequence reads: CASSKQGNEKLFF. CDR3 DNA sequence: TGTGCCAGCAGTAAACAGGGGAATGAAAAACTGTTTTTT.

CDR3 coding DNA: TGTGCCAGCAAACCAGGCGGGGGGGGCTACGAGCAGTACTTC. Residues: CASKPGGGGYEQYF. The chain has TRBV12-3 or TRBV12-4 and TRBJ2-7; 9 bases match TRBD2. V lost 7 bases and J lost 3; bases outside the gene matches: 7. This CDR3 is 14 amino acids long.

This clonotype was observed a few times. This chain uses TRBV19 with TRBJ2-5; TRBD2 matches at 7 bases. The germline CDR1 and CDR2 sequences are LNHDA and SQIVND (reference sequence). This CDR3 is 15 amino acids long. J was trimmed by 2 bases and V by 9 bases; bases with no gene match: 12. CDR3 sequence (DNA): TGTGCCAGCCGGCTCTTTGGGGGGGGGCAAGAGACCCAGTACTTC. It codes for CASRLFGGGQETQYF.

This clonotype has a count of ten or more. Germline and junction disagree at one end, which may indicate a read error. The chain carries TRBV29-1 and TRBJ1-4; TRBD1 is a possible D gene (5 bases). The CDR3 extends over 13 amino acids. Germline CDR1 is SQVTM and CDR2 is ANQGSEA. The CDR3 DNA follows: TGCAGCGTTGGGGGGGAAGACCCGAAACTACATCTATTT. It yields the protein CSVGGEDPKLHLF.